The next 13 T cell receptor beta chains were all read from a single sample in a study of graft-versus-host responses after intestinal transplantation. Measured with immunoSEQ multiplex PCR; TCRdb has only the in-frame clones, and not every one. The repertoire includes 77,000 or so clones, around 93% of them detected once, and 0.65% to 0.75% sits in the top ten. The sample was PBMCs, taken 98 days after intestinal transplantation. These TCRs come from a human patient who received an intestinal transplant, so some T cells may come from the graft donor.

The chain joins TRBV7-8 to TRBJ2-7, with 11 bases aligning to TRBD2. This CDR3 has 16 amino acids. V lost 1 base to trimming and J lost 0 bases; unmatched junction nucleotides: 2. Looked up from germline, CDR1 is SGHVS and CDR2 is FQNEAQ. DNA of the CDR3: TGTGCCAGCAGCTTAGAGGGGACTAGCGGCTCCTACGAGCAGTACTTC. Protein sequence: CASSLEGTSGSYEQYF.

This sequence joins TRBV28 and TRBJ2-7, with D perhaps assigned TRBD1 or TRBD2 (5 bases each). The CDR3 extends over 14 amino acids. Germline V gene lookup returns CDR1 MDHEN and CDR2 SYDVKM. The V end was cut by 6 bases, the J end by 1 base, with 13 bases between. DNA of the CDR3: TGTGCCAGCAGCTCCGGGACGGAGTCCTACGAGCAGTACTTC. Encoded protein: CASSSGTESYEQYF.

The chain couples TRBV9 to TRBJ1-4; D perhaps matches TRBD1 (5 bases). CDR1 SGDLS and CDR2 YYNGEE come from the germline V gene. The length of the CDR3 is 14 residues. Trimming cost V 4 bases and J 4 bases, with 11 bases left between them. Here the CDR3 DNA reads TGTGCCAGCAGCCCCGGGACGGTTAATGAAAAACTGTTTTTT. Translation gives CASSPGTVNEKLFF.

The CDR3 spells CASSVSFVGQRREKLFF. CDR3 nucleotide sequence: TGTGCCAGCAGTGTTAGTTTTGTTGGTCAGCGACGGGAAAAACTGTTTTTT. The genes are TRBV6-1 and TRBJ1-4, with no clear D. Between the trimmed V and J ends, which lost 4 bases and 8 bases, there was a span of 23 bases. The CDR3 extends over 17 amino acids. Germline loops: CDR1 MNHNS, CDR2 SASEGT.

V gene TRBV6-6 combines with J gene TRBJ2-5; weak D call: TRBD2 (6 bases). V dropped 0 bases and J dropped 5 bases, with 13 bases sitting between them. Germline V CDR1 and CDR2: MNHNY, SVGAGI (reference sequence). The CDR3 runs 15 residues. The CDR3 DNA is TGTGCCAGCAGTTACTCACTTCTAGCGTTGGAGACCCAGTACTTC. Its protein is CASSYSLLALETQYF.

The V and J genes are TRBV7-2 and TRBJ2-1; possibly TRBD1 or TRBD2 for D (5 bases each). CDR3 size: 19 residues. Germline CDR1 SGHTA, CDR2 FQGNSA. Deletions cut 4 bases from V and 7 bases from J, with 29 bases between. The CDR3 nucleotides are TGTGCCAGCAGCTCTCGTACCATTAGGGGCAGGACGGACTGGAATGAGCAGTTCTTC. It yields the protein CASSSRTIRGRTDWNEQFF.

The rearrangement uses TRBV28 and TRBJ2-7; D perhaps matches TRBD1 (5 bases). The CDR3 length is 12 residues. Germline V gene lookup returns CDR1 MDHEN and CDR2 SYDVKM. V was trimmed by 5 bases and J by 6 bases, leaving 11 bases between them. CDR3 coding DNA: TGTGCCAGCAGTCAAACAGGCCTCGAGCAGTACTTC. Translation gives CASSQTGLEQYF.

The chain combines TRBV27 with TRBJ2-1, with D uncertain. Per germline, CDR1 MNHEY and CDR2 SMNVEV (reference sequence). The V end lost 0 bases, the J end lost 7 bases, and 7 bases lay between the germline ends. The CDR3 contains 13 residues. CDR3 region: CASSLSGKNEQFF. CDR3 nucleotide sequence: TGTGCCAGCAGTTTATCGGGGAAGAATGAGCAGTTCTTC.

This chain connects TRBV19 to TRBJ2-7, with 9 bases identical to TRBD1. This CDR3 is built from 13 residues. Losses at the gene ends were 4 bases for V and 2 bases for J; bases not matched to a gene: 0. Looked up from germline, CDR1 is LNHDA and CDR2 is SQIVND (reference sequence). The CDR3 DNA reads TGTGCCAGTAGTAGGACAGGGGCCTACGAGCAGTACTTC. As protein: CASSRTGAYEQYF.

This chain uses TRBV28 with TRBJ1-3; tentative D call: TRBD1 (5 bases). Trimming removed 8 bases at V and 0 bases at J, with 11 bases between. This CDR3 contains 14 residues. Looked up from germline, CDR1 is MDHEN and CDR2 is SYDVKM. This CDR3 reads CASEEGLSGNTIYF. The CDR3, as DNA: TGTGCCAGCGAGGAGGGACTCTCTGGAAACACCATATATTTT.

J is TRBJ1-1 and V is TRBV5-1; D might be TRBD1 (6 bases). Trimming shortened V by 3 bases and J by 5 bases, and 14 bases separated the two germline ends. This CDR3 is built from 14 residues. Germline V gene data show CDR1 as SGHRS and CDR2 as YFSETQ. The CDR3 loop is CASSYGGPGTEAFF. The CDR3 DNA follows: TGCGCCAGCAGCTACGGGGGGCCAGGGACTGAAGCTTTCTTT.

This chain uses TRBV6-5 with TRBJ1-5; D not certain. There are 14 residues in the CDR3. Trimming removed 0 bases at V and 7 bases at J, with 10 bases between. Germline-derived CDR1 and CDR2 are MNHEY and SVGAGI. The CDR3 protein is CASSYSATRQPQHF. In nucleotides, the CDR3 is TGTGCCAGCAGTTACTCGGCCACACGCCAGCCCCAGCATTTT.

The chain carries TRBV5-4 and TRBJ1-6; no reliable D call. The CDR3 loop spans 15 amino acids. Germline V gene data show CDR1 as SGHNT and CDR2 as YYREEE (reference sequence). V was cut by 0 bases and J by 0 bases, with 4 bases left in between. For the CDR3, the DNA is TGTGCCAGCAGCTTGGATAGCTCCTATAATTCACCCCTCCACTTT. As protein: CASSLDSSYNSPLHF.